This T cell receptor (beta chain) was recovered during a study of blood T cell repertoires in COVID-19. This clone has more than one count but fewer than ten. A junction end diverges from the germline sequence, so it may reflect a read error. The protocol was immunoSEQ multiplex PCR, while the TCRdb copy is restricted to in-frame clones and leaves out a portion. The repertoire consists of about 350,000 clones, with about 90% occurring once and the leading ten covering 2.5% to 3%. Germline-derived CDR1 and CDR2 are KGHSH and LQKENI. The CDR3 length is 12 residues. J is TRBJ2-7 and V is TRBV18; TRBD2 matches at 7 bases. The specimen sequenced was PBMCs or T cells enriched from blood (not recorded which). This clonotype was obtained from a young woman who had recovered from COVID-19. CDR3 DNA sequence: TGTGCCAGCTCACCAGAAAGCGGGGCCCTACTCTTC. This codes for CASSPESGALLF.